This record covers a single TCR beta chain. What it binds is not known. This sample stems from a study of T cell responses to AZD1222 COVID-19 vaccine. At the level of the study: Doses given second, at about 4 or about 12 weeks, were pooled. The study, taken as a whole, reports: Researchers took repertoire samples only after the peak T cell response had come. AZD1222 recipients seropositive at baseline numbered only 5 to 7. Unmutated regions of variants are reportedly targeted by nearly half of spike-specific TCRs.

This CDR3 comprises 18 residues. With V trimmed by 5 bases and J by 0 bases, 10 bases remained unmatched. Looked up from germline, CDR1 is MNHEY and CDR2 is SMNVEV (reference sequence). The method was immunoSEQ multiplex PCR; TCRdb's version includes in-frame clones alone and lacks a portion of them. The sample yields some 90,000 clones, around 85% seen once. The chain has TRBV27 and TRBJ1-6; TRBD1 matches at 7 bases. The sequence was collected from an adult in good health. Specimen: peripheral blood, collected on day 0 of AZD1222 vaccination. The CDR3 loop is CASSPLNRGSSYNSPLHF. For the CDR3, the DNA is TGTGCCAGCAGTCCACTGAACAGGGGAAGCTCCTATAATTCACCCCTCCACTTT.